The 14 T cell receptor beta chains listed next were all sequenced from one sample in a study of CD4 T cells in relation to SARS-CoV-2 and coronaviruses. Libraries were prepared by immunoSEQ multiplex PCR; TCRdb keeps only in-frame clonotypes and omits some of them. This sample has 20,000 to 25,000 clones, with around four fifths found just once. No antigen has been assigned to these receptors. The unexposed donors gave CD4+ T cells in about 2010-2019, prior to COVID-19. Isolation of CD4+ T cells took place after approximately eleven days in culture. What was sequenced was CD4+ T cells from PBMCs, cultured in vitro. Source of these receptors: a human donor in good health.

The V call is TRBV5-4, the J call TRBJ1-1, with 8 bases fitting TRBD1. The trim removed 9 bases at V and 4 bases at J, leaving 8 bases unmatched. The CDR3 is 13 amino acids. Germline assignment: CDR1 SGHNT and CDR2 YYREEE (reference sequence). CDR3 bases: TGTGCCACCGACAGGGGTGGGGGCACTGAAGCTTTCTTT. Amino acids: CATDRGGGTEAFF.

This clone was picked up a small number of times. The chain joins TRBV24-1 to TRBJ2-3, with D possibly being TRBD2 (6 bases). The CDR3 covers 14 residues. Germline V gives CDR1 KGHDR, CDR2 SFDVKD. V lost 4 bases and J lost 2, with 9 bases in between. CDR3 in amino acids: CATSERTNTDTQYF. The CDR3 nucleotides read TGTGCCACCAGTGAGCGGACTAACACAGATACGCAGTATTTT.

This clone was seen once. The J gene is TRBJ1-5, the V gene TRBV3-1 (or the pseudogene TRBV3-2); D is ambiguous. Germline values: CDR1 LGHDT, CDR2 YNNKEL (reference sequence). The CDR3 sequence is 12 residues long. V lost 1 base and J 6 bases, leaving 4 bases between the germline ends. This CDR3 reads CASSQGSQPQHF. The DNA for the CDR3 is TGTGCCAGCAGCCAAGGTTCTCAGCCCCAGCATTTT.

The V gene is TRBV14, the J gene TRBJ2-3; TRBD2 agrees at 9 bases. CDR1 is SGHDN and CDR2 is FVKESK in the germline V gene. With 4 bases clipped from V and 3 bases from J, the junction kept 5 bases outside the gene matches. The CDR3 runs 15 residues. The CDR3 loop reads CASSPLAGRTDTQYF. The CDR3, as DNA: TGTGCCAGCAGCCCGCTAGCGGGACGGACAGATACGCAGTATTTT.

This chain links TRBV18 with TRBJ1-4; TRBD1 might be the D (6 bases). V was shortened by 5 bases and J by 6 bases, with 13 bases between the two germline ends. CDR3 length: 14 amino acids. Germline lookup yields CDR1 KGHSH and CDR2 LQKENI. CDR3 protein: CASSKRQEYEKLFF. CDR3 DNA: TGTGCCAGCTCAAAAAGACAGGAGTATGAAAAACTGTTTTTT.

The J gene is TRBJ1-2, the V gene TRBV11-2; no reliable D call. This CDR3 is 13 amino acids long. Germline assignment: CDR1 SGHAT and CDR2 FQNNGV. V dropped 1 base and J dropped 5 bases, with 8 bases sitting between them. This CDR3 reads CASSLARAYGYTF. CDR3 DNA: TGTGCCAGCAGCTTAGCCAGAGCGTATGGCTACACCTTC. Based on the CDR3 plus reference TRBV11-2 and TRBJ1-2, the full variable domain is EAGVAQSPRYKIIEKRQSVAFWCNPISGHATLYWYQQILGQGPKLLIQFQNNGVVDDSQLPKDRFSAERLKGVDSTLKIQPAKLEDSAVYLCASSLARAYGYTFGSGTRLTVV.

CDR3: CASSDGLGSYEQYF. CDR3 coding DNA: TGCGCCAGCAGTGACGGACTAGGGTCCTACGAGCAGTACTTC. The chain couples TRBV10-2 to TRBJ2-7, with 7 bases fitting TRBD2. Germline V gene lookup returns CDR1 WSHSY and CDR2 SAAADI. The CDR3 has 14 amino acids. Losses at the gene ends were 3 bases for V and 1 base for J; bases not matched to a gene: 3.

This rearrangement joins TRBV27 to TRBJ1-5; TRBD1 might be the D (5 bases). Trimming took 6 bases from V and 5 from J, leaving 14 bases between them. The germline gives CDR1 MNHEY, CDR2 SMNVEV (reference sequence). The CDR3 loop spans 14 amino acids. The CDR3 is CASRMVQGDQPQHF. In nucleotides, the CDR3 is TGTGCCAGCAGGATGGTGCAGGGAGATCAGCCCCAGCATTTT.

V gene TRBV11-2 combines with J gene TRBJ1-5; 8 positions agree with TRBD1. This CDR3 contains 13 residues. From germline, CDR1 is SGHAT and CDR2 FQNNGV. J was trimmed by 8 bases and V by 5 bases; bases with no gene match: 5. The CDR3 coding sequence is TGTGCCAGCAGCCCAGGACAGGGAGAGCCCCAGCATTTT. It encodes CASSPGQGEPQHF.

V is TRBV7-2 and J is TRBJ2-1; TRBD2 matches 7 bases. This CDR3 comprises 15 residues. V lost 1 base, J lost 8 bases, and 8 bases stayed unmatched. From germline, CDR1 is SGHTA and CDR2 FQGNSA. The CDR3 DNA reads TGTGCCAGCAGCTTAGGAGGGAGGGCTCTGGATGAGCAGTTCTTC. Translating gives CASSLGGRALDEQFF. The full variable domain, its missing parts supplied by reference TRBV7-2 and TRBJ2-1, is GAGVSQSPSNKVTEKGKDVELRCDPISGHTALYWYRQSLGQGLEFLIYFQGNSAPDKSGLPSDRFSAERTGGSVSTLTIQRTQQEDSAVYLCASSLGGRALDEQFFGPGTRLTVL.

The V gene is TRBV19, the J gene TRBJ1-2; the D is unclear. The CDR3 is 14 residues long. From germline, CDR1 is LNHDA and CDR2 SQIVND (reference sequence). Trimming left V 9 bases short and J 2 bases short, with 16 bases between. The CDR3 reads CASSIGSPNYGYTF. The CDR3 nucleotides read TGTGCCAGCTCGATCGGGAGTCCGAACTATGGCTACACCTTC.

The gene calls are TRBV27 and TRBJ2-1; D may be TRBD1 or TRBD2 (5 bases each). This CDR3 is built from 14 residues. Germline V gives CDR1 MNHEY, CDR2 SMNVEV (reference sequence). V lost 5 bases and J lost 5, with 13 bases in between. DNA of the CDR3: TGTGCCAGCAGTATCCGGGACCCAGACAATGAGCAGTTCTTC. Translated: CASSIRDPDNEQFF.

V usage is TRBV10-3 and J usage is TRBJ2-1, with 9 bases identical to TRBD2. Germline V gene data show CDR1 as ENHRY and CDR2 as SYGVKD. The junction had 5 bases not matched to a gene; V was cut back by 5 bases and J by 0 bases. The CDR3 is 16 residues long. This chain's CDR3 is CAISSTSGSSYNEQFF. In DNA form, the CDR3 reads TGTGCCATCAGTTCGACTAGCGGAAGCTCCTACAATGAGCAGTTCTTC.

The chain recombines TRBV7-3 with TRBJ2-1; D not certain. Germline lookup yields CDR1 SGHTA and CDR2 FQGTGA. This CDR3 region has 15 residues. V was pared by 2 bases and J by 3 bases, with 11 bases between. In DNA form, the CDR3 reads TGTGCCAGCAGCTTAGTCAACCCAAACTACAATGAGCAGTTCTTC. It specifies CASSLVNPNYNEQFF.